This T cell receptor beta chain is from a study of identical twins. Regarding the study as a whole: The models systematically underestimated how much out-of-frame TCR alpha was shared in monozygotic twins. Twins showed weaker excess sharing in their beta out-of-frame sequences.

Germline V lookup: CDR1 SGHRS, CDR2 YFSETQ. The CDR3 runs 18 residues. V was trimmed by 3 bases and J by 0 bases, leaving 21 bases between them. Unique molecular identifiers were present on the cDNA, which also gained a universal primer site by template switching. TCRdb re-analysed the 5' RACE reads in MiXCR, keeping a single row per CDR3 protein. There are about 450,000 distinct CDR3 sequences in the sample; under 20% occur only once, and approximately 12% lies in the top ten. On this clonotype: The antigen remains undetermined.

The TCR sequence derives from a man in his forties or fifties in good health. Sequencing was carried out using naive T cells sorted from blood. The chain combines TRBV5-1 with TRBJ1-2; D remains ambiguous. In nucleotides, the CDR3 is TGCGCCAGCAGCTGGTATGGGAAAGGTCTTACGACTAACTATGGCTACACCTTC. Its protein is CASSWYGKGLTTNYGYTF.